The clone carrying this T cell receptor beta chain came up many times. Its antigen is not known. With 0 bases removed from V and 3 bases from J, the gap between germline ends came to 8 bases. The CDR3 extends over 14 amino acids. Germline CDR1 KGHSH, CDR2 LQKENI. This specimen comes from a study of T cells after yellow fever vaccination. Whole-study results and caveats: Abundant clonotypes (contaminants from the bulk population) could be present in FACS-sorted repertoires. A weaker but faster secondary response was observed, peaking on day 5 versus 15.

5'RACE template switching added a universal primer site and UMIs to TCR cDNA. TCRdb reanalysed the 5' RACE reads using MiXCR and keeps one entry per CDR3 protein. The sample yields fewer than 450,000 distinct CDR3 sequences, about 4% seen once. The sample was PBMCs, taken 5 days after the yellow fever booster vaccination. The sequence came from a young man who received the YFV17D yellow fever vaccine. This chain links TRBV18 with TRBJ2-5; D not resolved. This CDR3 is CASSPPAQKETQYF. CDR3 nucleotide sequence: TGTGCCAGCTCACCACCGGCACAGAAAGAGACCCAGTACTTC.